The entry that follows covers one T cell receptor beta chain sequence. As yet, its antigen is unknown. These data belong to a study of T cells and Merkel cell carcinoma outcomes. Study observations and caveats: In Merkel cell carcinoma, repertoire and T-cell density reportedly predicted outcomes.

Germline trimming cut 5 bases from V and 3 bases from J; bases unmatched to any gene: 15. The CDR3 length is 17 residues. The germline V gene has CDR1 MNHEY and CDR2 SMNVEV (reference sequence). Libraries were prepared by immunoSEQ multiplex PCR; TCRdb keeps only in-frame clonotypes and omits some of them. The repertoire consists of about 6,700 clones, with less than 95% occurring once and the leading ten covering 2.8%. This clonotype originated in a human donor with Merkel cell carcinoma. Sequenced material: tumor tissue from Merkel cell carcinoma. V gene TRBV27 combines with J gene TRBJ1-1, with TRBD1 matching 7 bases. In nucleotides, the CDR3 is TGTGCCAGCAGTACCTCCCCAAGGGGGCTATGGGACACTGAAGCTTTCTTT. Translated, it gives CASSTSPRGLWDTEAFF.